This TCR beta chain is from a study of siplizumab effects on memory and regulatory T cells. Overall study findings and caveats: A major contribution to the alloresponse seemed to be made by naive T cells, which seemed more diverse than memory cells. Assignment of a naive or memory phenotype failed for roughly 80-97% of the proliferating CD4+ or CD8+ clones. A mean of approximately 69% of mappable alloreactive CD4+ clones were Treg-derived with siplizumab, compared with 25% to 30% in controls.

This clone is a singleton in its sample. The antigen remains unidentified. Assays covered roughly 90,000 TCR templates per sample. The table came from immunoSEQ multiplex PCR; TCRdb's copy has only in-frame clones and leaves some out. The table has some 120,000 clones, roughly 93% seen once. The CDR3 covers 16 residues. With 1 base removed from V and 0 bases from J, the gap between germline ends came to 13 bases. Germline V lookup: CDR1 LGHNA, CDR2 YSLEER. This TCR was recovered from a human donor in good health. The chain uses TRBV4-3 and TRBJ2-7; D is unclear. Sample: non-Treg CD4+ T cells sorted from blood. The CDR3 coding sequence is TGCGCCAGCAGCCAAGTCCCTTCAGGAAACTCCTACGAGCAGTACTTC. Translating gives CASSQVPSGNSYEQYF.